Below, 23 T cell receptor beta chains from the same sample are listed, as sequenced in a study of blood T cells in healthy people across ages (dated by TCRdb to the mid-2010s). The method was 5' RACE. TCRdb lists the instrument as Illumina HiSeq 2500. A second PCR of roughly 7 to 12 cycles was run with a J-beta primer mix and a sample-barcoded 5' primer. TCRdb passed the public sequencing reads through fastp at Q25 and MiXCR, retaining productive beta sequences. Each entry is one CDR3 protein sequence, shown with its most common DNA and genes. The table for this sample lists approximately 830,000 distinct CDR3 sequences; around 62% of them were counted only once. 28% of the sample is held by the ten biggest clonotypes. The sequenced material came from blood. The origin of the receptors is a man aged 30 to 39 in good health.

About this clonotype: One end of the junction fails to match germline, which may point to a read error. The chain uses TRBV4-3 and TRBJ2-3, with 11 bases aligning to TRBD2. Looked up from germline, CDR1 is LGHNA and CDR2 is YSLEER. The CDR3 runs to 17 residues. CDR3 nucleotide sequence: TGCGCCAGCAGCCAAGAGACTAGCGGGGTATTCACAGATGCGCAGTATTTT. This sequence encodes CASSQETSGVFTDAQYF.

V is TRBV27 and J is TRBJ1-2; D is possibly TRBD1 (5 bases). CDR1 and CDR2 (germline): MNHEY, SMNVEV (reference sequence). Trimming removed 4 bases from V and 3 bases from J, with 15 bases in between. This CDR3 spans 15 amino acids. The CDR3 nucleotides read TGTGCCAGCAGTTCAGCCTTAGGGGCTCACTATGGCTACACCTTC. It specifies CASSSALGAHYGYTF.

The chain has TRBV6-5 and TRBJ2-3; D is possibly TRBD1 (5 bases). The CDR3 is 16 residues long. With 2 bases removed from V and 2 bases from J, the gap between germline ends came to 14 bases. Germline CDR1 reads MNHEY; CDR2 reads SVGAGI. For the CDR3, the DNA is TGTGCCAGCAGTTACGACAGAGATACTTTCACAGATACGCAGTATTTT. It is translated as CASSYDRDTFTDTQYF.

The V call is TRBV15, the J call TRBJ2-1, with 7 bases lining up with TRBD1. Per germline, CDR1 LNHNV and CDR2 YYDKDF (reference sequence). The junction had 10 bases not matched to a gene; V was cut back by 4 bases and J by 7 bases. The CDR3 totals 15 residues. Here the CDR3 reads CATSNGQAHLNEQFF. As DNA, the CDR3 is TGTGCCACCAGCAATGGACAGGCCCATCTAAATGAGCAGTTCTTC. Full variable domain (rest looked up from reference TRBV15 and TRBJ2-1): DAMVIQNPRYQVTQFGKPVTLSCSQTLNHNVMYWYQQKSSQAPKLLFHYYDKDFNNEADTPDNFQSRRPNTSFCFLDIRSPGLGDTAMYLCATSNGQAHLNEQFFGPGTRLTVL.

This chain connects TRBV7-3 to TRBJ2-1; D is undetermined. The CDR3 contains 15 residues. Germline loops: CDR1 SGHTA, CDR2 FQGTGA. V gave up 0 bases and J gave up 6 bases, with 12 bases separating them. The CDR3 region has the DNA TGTGCCAGCAGCTTAACTGGAGACCCACCCAATGAGCAGTTCTTC. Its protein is CASSLTGDPPNEQFF.

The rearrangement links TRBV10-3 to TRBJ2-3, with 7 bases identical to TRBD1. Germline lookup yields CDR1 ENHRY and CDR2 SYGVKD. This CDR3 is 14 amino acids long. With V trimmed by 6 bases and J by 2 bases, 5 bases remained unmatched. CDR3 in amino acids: CAIRPTGVTDTQYF. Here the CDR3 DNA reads TGTGCCATCAGACCTACAGGGGTCACAGATACGCAGTATTTT.

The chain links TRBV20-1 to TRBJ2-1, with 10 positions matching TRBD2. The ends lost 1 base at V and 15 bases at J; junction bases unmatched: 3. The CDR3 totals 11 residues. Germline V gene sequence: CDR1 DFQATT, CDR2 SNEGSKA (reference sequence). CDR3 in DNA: TGCAGTGCTAGAGTAGCGGGGGGTCCGTTCTTC. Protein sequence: CSARVAGGPFF.

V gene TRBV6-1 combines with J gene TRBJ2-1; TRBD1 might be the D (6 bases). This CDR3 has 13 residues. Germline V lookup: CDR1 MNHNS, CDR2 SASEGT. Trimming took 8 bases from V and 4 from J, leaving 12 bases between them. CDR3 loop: CASRRDTYNEQFF. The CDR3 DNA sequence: TGTGCCAGCCGACGGGACACTTACAATGAGCAGTTCTTC.

The CDR3 loop is CASSPGAEETQYF. The CDR3 coding sequence is TGTGCCAGCAGCCCCGGGGCAGAGGAGACCCAGTACTTC. V is TRBV9 and J is TRBJ2-5; either TRBD1 or TRBD2 may fit D (5 bases each). Germline V gene data show CDR1 as SGDLS and CDR2 as YYNGEE. The CDR3 is made up of 13 amino acids. Trimming removed 4 bases at V and 5 bases at J, with 12 bases between.

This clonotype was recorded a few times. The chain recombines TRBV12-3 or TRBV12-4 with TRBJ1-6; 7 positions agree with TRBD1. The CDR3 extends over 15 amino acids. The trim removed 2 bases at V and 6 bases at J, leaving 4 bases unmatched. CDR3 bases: TGTGCCAGCAGTTTATCCAGGGGGTCTAATTCACCCCTCCACTTT. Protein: CASSLSRGSNSPLHF.

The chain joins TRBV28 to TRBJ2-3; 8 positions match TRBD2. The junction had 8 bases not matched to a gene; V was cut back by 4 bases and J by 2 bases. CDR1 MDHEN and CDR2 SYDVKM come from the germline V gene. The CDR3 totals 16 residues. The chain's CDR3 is CASSWISRGVTDTQYF. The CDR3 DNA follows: TGTGCCAGCAGTTGGATTTCGCGGGGGGTCACAGATACGCAGTATTTT.

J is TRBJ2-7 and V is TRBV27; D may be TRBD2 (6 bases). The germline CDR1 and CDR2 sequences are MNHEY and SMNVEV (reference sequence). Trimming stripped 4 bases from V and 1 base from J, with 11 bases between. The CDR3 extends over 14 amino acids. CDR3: CASSWGVRSYEQYF. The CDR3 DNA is TGTGCCAGCAGTTGGGGGGTAAGGTCCTACGAGCAGTACTTC.

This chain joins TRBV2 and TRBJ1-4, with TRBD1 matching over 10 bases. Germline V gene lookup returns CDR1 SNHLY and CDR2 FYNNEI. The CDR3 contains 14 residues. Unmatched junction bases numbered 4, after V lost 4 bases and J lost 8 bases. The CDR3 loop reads CASSVDRGTEKLFF. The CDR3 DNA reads TGTGCCAGCAGTGTGGACAGGGGGACGGAAAAACTGTTTTTT.

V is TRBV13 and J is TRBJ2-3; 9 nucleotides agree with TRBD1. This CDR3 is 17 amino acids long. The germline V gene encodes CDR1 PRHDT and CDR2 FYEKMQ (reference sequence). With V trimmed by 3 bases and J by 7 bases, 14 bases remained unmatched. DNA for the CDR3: TGTGCCAGCAGCTTTTCGGAGTTTGAGACAGGGGGTAATACGCAGTATTTT. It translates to CASSFSEFETGGNTQYF.

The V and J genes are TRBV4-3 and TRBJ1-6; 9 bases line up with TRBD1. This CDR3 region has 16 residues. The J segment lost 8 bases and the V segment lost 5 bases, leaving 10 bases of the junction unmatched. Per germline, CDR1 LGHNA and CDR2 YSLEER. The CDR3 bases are TGCGCCAGCAGCGAACTGAGCGGACAGGGGCATTCACCCCTCCACTTT. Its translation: CASSELSGQGHSPLHF.

For the CDR3, the DNA is TGTGCCACCAGCACTGGCCAGGGATCGGAGACCCAGTACTTC. Translation gives CATSTGQGSETQYF. V is TRBV15 and J is TRBJ2-7, with D perhaps TRBD1 (5 bases). Near its end, the DNA agrees better with TRBJ2-5, so the J call may be wrong. This CDR3 spans 14 amino acids. Germline lookup yields CDR1 LNHNV and CDR2 YYDKDF (reference sequence).

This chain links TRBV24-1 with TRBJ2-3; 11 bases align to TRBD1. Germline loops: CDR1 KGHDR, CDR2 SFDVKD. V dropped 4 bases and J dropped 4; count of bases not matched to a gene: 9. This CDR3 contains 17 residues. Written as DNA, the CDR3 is TGTGCCACCAGTGAAACGGACAGGGGGCGGTATGCAGATACGCAGTATTTT. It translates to CATSETDRGRYADTQYF.

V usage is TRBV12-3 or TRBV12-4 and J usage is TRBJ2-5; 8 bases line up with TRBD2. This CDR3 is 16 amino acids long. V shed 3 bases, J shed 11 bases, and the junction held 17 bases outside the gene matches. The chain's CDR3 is CASSFFAGGGYNEQYF. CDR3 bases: TGTGCCAGCAGTTTTTTCGCTGGCGGGGGGTACAATGAGCAGTACTTC.

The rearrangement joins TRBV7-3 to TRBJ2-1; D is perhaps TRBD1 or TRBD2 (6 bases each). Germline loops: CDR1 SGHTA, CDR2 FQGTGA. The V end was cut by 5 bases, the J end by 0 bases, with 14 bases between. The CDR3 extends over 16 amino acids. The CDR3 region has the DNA TGTGCCAGCAGCCCTGGGTGGGGGGCCTCCTACAATGAGCAGTTCTTC. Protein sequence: CASSPGWGASYNEQFF.

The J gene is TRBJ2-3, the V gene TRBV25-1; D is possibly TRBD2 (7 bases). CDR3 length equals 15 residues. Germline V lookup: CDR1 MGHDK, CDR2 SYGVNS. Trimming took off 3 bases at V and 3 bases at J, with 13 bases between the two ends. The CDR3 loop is CASSDIRGGTDTQYF. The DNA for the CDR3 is TGTGCCAGCAGTGATATCAGGGGAGGGACAGATACGCAGTATTTT. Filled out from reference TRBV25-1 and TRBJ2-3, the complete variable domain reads EADIYQTPRYLVIGTGKKITLECSQTMGHDKMYWYQQDPGMELHLIHYSYGVNSTEKGDLSSESTVSRIRTEHFPLTLESARPSHTSQYLCASSDIRGGTDTQYFGPGTRLTVL.

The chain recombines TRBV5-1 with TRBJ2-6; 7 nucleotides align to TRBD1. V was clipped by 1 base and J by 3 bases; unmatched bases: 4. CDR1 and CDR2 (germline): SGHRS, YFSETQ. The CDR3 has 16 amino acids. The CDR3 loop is CASSLRGPNGANVLTF. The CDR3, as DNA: TGCGCCAGCAGCTTGAGGGGGCCGAATGGGGCCAACGTCCTGACTTTC.

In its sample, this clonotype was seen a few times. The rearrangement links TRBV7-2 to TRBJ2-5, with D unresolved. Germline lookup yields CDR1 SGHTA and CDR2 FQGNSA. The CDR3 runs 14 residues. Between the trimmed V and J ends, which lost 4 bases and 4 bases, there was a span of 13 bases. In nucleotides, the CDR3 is TGTGCCAGCAGCTCGGCTACATCCCCAGAGACCCAGTACTTC. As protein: CASSSATSPETQYF.

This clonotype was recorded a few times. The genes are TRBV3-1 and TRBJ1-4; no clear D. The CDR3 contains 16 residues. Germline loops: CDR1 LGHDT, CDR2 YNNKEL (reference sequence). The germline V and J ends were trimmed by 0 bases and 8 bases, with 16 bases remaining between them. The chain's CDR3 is CASSQEEGIIGEKLFF. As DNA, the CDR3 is TGTGCCAGCAGCCAAGAGGAGGGAATCATAGGAGAAAAACTGTTTTTT.